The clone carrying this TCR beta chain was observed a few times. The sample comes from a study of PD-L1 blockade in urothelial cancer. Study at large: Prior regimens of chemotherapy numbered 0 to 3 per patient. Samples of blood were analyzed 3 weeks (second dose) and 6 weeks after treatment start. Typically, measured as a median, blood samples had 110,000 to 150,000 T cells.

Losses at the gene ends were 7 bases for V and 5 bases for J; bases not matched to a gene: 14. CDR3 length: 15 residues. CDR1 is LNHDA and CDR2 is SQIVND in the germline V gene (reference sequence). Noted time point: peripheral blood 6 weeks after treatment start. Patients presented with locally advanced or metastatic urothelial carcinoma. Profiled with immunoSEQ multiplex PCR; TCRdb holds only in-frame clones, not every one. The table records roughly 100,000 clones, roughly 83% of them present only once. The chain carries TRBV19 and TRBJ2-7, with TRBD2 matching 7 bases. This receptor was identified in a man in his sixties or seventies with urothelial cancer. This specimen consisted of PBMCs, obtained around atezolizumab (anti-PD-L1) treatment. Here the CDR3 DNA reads TGTGCCAGTACCCCCGGCGGGAGTTGGACGAACGAGCAGTACTTC. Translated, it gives CASTPGGSWTNEQYF.